This T cell receptor (beta chain) is from a study of immune cell composition in non-small cell lung cancer. Findings and limits, study-wide: Lung squamous cell carcinoma tumours had significantly higher top 10 clone scores and productive clonality than lung adenocarcinoma.

V was shortened by 4 bases and J by 0 bases, with 11 bases between the two germline ends. Germline CDR1 and CDR2: MDHEN and SYDVKM. The CDR3 runs 15 residues. Method: immunoSEQ multiplex PCR; TCRdb's copy keeps in-frame clones and lacks some. Here the sample spans about 3,200 clones, roughly 74% being singletons. On this clone itself: Its antigen is not identified.

The chain employs TRBV28 and TRBJ2-3, with unresolved D. Sequencing was done on a sample of lung tumor tissue. This clonotype originated in a human donor with non-small cell lung cancer. CDR3 loop: CASSYRDSSTDTQYF. CDR3 in DNA: TGTGCCAGCAGTTATCGAGATTCTAGCACAGATACGCAGTATTTT.